These 32 T cell receptor beta chains came from one sample sequenced in a study of Ad26.COV2.S vaccination and SARS-CoV-2 variants. Only in-frame clones appear in the TCRdb table, and some are missing; sequencing was by immunoSEQ multiplex PCR. The sample has roughly 390,000 clones; around nine tenths are singletons. Treatment here: some 19 received Ad26.COV2.S at low or high dose, single or two shots; about 5 received placebo; per-sample allocation not given. Vaccine and placebo recipients were sampled on day 63 after the first injection. The source was peripheral blood, collected in a trial of Ad26.COV2.S vaccine versus placebo. These receptors came from a person between 18 and 60 years old who received the Ad26.COV2.S COVID-19 vaccine or a placebo.

CDR3 sequence: CATSRVKGNNTEAFF. In DNA, the CDR3 is TGTGCCACCAGCAGAGTGAAAGGTAACAACACTGAAGCTTTCTTT. V gene TRBV15 combines with J gene TRBJ1-1; D uncertain. The CDR3 sequence is 15 residues long. V was cut by 1 base and J by 2 bases, with 11 bases left in between. Germline V gives CDR1 LNHNV, CDR2 YYDKDF (reference sequence).

V and J are TRBV4-2 and TRBJ2-2; D unresolved. CDR3 length equals 15 residues. The germline gives CDR1 LGHNA, CDR2 YNFKEQ. With 0 bases removed from V and 4 bases from J, the gap between germline ends came to 9 bases. The CDR3 DNA follows: TGTGCCAGCAGCCAAGATCGAACAGCCACCGGGGAGCTGTTTTTT. This translates into CASSQDRTATGELFF.

In its sample, this clone was seen once. The chain employs TRBV6-5 and TRBJ1-2, with a tentative D call TRBD1 (6 bases). Per germline, CDR1 MNHEY and CDR2 SVGAGI. The CDR3 totals 14 residues. V lost 7 bases and J 5 bases, leaving 17 bases between the germline ends. Here the CDR3 DNA reads TGTGCCAGCACCCCCTTGGGGGCAGAGTATGGCTACACCTTC. It codes for CASTPLGAEYGYTF.

The chain carries TRBV3-1 (or the pseudogene TRBV3-2) and TRBJ2-7, with D possibly matching TRBD1 (5 bases). The CDR3 has 12 amino acids. Deletions cut 2 bases from V and 6 bases from J, with 8 bases between. Germline values: CDR1 LGHDT, CDR2 YNNKEL (reference sequence). The DNA of the CDR3 is TGTGCCAGCAGCCAACCAGGGTCCGAGCAGTACTTC. Translation: CASSQPGSEQYF.

The chain has TRBV20-1 and TRBJ2-7; D call uncertain. This CDR3 contains 11 residues. Germline V gives CDR1 DFQATT, CDR2 SNEGSKA (reference sequence). The V end was cut by 6 bases, the J end by 9 bases, with 15 bases between. The chain's CDR3 is CSAETEFRQYF. The CDR3 DNA follows: TGCAGTGCCGAGACGGAATTCAGGCAGTACTTC.

Here the CDR3 DNA reads TGTGCCAGCAGCTTGGTTCAGGGTGGGACCCAGTACTTC. Protein: CASSLVQGGTQYF. The chain joins TRBV5-5 to TRBJ2-5, with D tentatively TRBD1 (5 bases). Germline assignment: CDR1 SGHKS and CDR2 YYEKEE (reference sequence). This CDR3 spans 13 amino acids. V gave up 0 bases and J gave up 7 bases, with 10 bases separating them.

V usage is TRBV5-1 and J usage is TRBJ1-4; D gene ambiguous. V shed 4 bases and J shed 0 bases, with 10 bases lying between them. Per the germline V gene, CDR1 is SGHRS and CDR2 is YFSETQ. The CDR3 is 15 residues long. The CDR3 DNA reads as TGCGCCAGCAGCACCCTTGGGACAACTAATGAAAAACTGTTTTTT. It encodes CASSTLGTTNEKLFF. The full variable domain, with the rest looked up from reference TRBV5-1 and TRBJ1-4, is KAGVTQTPRYLIKTRGQQVTLSCSPISGHRSVSWYQQTPGQGLQFLFEYFSETQRNKGNFPGRFSGRQFSNSRSEMNVSTLELGDSALYLCASSTLGTTNEKLFFGSGTQLSVL.

This chain joins TRBV11-2 and TRBJ2-7; a weak D match, TRBD1 (6 bases). The CDR3 has 14 amino acids. Trimming left V 4 bases short and J 6 bases short, with 16 bases between. CDR1 SGHAT and CDR2 FQNNGV come from the germline V gene. CDR3 sequence: CASSSTGIWSEQYF. DNA of the CDR3: TGTGCCAGCAGCTCTACAGGGATCTGGAGCGAGCAGTACTTC.

The rearrangement links TRBV4-1 to TRBJ1-2, with D unresolved. The ends were cut back, 0 bases at V and 4 bases at J, with 12 bases in the middle. The CDR3 is 15 amino acids. Germline CDR1 and CDR2: MGHRA and YSYEKL. The CDR3 reads CASSQDEGSVYGYTF. The DNA for the CDR3 is TGCGCCAGCAGCCAAGACGAGGGTTCGGTCTATGGCTACACCTTC.

This sequence joins TRBV4-1 and TRBJ1-1, with TRBD1 matching over 7 bases. Germline loops: CDR1 MGHRA, CDR2 YSYEKL. The CDR3 extends over 16 amino acids. Trimming removed 1 base from V and 1 base from J; junction bases left unmatched: 6. The CDR3 sequence is CASSQARDSWNTEAFF. The CDR3 region has the DNA TGCGCCAGCAGCCAAGCGAGGGACAGCTGGAACACTGAAGCTTTCTTT.

The rearrangement uses TRBV12-3 or TRBV12-4 and TRBJ2-1; D may be TRBD2 (5 bases). V was trimmed by 1 base and J by 8 bases, leaving 9 bases between them. The CDR3 has 13 amino acids. CDR3 region: CASSLEIAYEQFF. DNA for the CDR3: TGTGCCAGCAGTTTAGAAATAGCGTATGAGCAGTTCTTC.

This clone occurred once. The gene calls are TRBV3-1 (or the pseudogene TRBV3-2) and TRBJ2-5; 10 nucleotides line up with TRBD2. After removal of 0 bases from V and 5 bases from J, the junction contained 9 bases not matched to a gene. Germline V gives CDR1 LGHDT, CDR2 YNNKEL (reference sequence). The CDR3 totals 17 residues. The CDR3 spells CASSQESGLANWETQYF. The CDR3 coding sequence is TGTGCCAGCAGCCAAGAGTCGGGACTAGCGAATTGGGAGACCCAGTACTTC.

The chain links TRBV27 to TRBJ1-1; no definite D call. The CDR3 runs 11 residues. V was shortened by 10 bases and J by 2 bases, with 8 bases between the two germline ends. Germline V gene sequence: CDR1 MNHEY, CDR2 SMNVEV (reference sequence). CDR3 region: CATQSNTEAFF. The CDR3 DNA is TGTGCCACCCAGAGTAACACTGAAGCTTTCTTT.

This chain links TRBV12-3 or TRBV12-4 with TRBJ2-6, with no clear D. V lost 6 bases and J 4 bases, leaving 4 bases between the germline ends. The CDR3 consists of 12 residues. The CDR3: CASSGGANVLTF. DNA of the CDR3: TGTGCCAGCAGCGGAGGGGCCAACGTCCTGACTTTC.

The gene calls are TRBV18 and TRBJ1-1, with TRBD1 matching 11 bases. Germline V gene data show CDR1 as KGHSH and CDR2 as LQKENI. V shed 3 bases, J shed 4 bases, and the junction held 10 bases outside the gene matches. This CDR3 contains 17 residues. In DNA form, the CDR3 reads TGTGCCAGCTCACCTTCCGGACAGGGGGCGATGAGCACTGAAGCTTTCTTT. It yields the protein CASSPSGQGAMSTEAFF.

The chain combines TRBV24-1 with TRBJ2-1; the D is unclear. Trimming removed 4 bases from V and 7 bases from J, with 10 bases in between. The CDR3 is made up of 13 amino acids. Germline CDR1 is KGHDR and CDR2 is SFDVKD. CDR3 bases: TGTGCCACCAGTGACCGGACCGTGAATGAGCAGTTCTTC. Translation: CATSDRTVNEQFF.

The V and J genes are TRBV6-5 and TRBJ1-2; D not resolved. Germline CDR1 reads MNHEY; CDR2 reads SVGAGI. CDR3 length equals 14 residues. Trimming removed 3 bases at V and 4 bases at J, with 12 bases between. This chain's CDR3 is CASSYSSFSYGYTF. The CDR3, as DNA: TGTGCCAGCAGTTATAGCAGCTTCAGCTATGGCTACACCTTC.

This chain joins TRBV12-5 and TRBJ1-1; D ambiguous. The CDR3 spans 11 residues. CDR1 and CDR2 from the germline V gene are LGHNT and FRNRAP. Trimming removed 1 base at V and 6 bases at J, with 3 bases between. As DNA, the CDR3 is TGTGCTAGTGGTTTGGGAGCTGAAGCTTTCTTT. It codes for CASGLGAEAFF.

This clone was picked up a small number of times. J is TRBJ2-5 and V is TRBV7-9; D assignment may be TRBD1 or TRBD2 (5 bases each). Between the trimmed V and J ends, which lost 8 bases and 5 bases, there was a span of 9 bases. The CDR3 consists of 11 residues. CDR1 and CDR2 from the germline V gene are SEHNR and FQNEAQ (reference sequence). The CDR3 region has the DNA TGTGCCAGCGGTGAGGGGGAGACCCAGTACTTC. This sequence encodes CASGEGETQYF.

The V call is TRBV29-1, the J call TRBJ1-2; 8 nucleotides align to TRBD1. Germline V gives CDR1 SQVTM, CDR2 ANQGSEA. The trim removed 2 bases at V and 7 bases at J, leaving 6 bases unmatched. The CDR3 has 13 amino acids. CDR3 coding DNA: TGCAGCGTTGAACCCTATACAGGGGGTGGCTACACCTTC. Its protein is CSVEPYTGGGYTF.

This CDR3 reads CASSLAGGRGETQYF. CDR3 sequence (DNA): TGTGCCAGCAGCCTCGCGGGGGGCCGGGGTGAGACCCAGTACTTC. The chain has TRBV6-5 and TRBJ2-5; TRBD2 aligns across 8 bases. This CDR3 has 15 residues. Germline CDR1 is MNHEY and CDR2 is SVGAGI. The J segment lost 5 bases and the V segment lost 6 bases, leaving 11 bases of the junction unmatched.

The genes are TRBV5-4 and TRBJ1-4; 7 nucleotides line up with TRBD1. V shed 4 bases, J shed 11 bases, and the junction held 17 bases outside the gene matches. Germline CDR1 SGHNT, CDR2 YYREEE (reference sequence). This CDR3 is 16 amino acids long. In DNA, the CDR3 is TGTGCCAGCAGCACAAGAAGGGCAGGGGGAACGGGGAAACTGTTTTTT. Amino acid sequence: CASSTRRAGGTGKLFF.

This clone occurred a few times. The CDR3 DNA follows: TGTGCCAGCAGCCAAGATGCCAGCGGGGGGGTCAATGAGCAGTTCTTC. Translated: CASSQDASGGVNEQFF. The rearrangement joins TRBV3-1 (or the pseudogene TRBV3-2) to TRBJ2-1; 10 bases align to TRBD2. This CDR3 contains 16 residues. Germline V lookup: CDR1 LGHDT, CDR2 YNNKEL (reference sequence). V was clipped by 0 bases and J by 6 bases; unmatched bases: 5.

The V and J genes are TRBV4-3 and TRBJ1-2, with 7 bases matching TRBD1. This CDR3 has 14 residues. V lost 1 base to trimming and J lost 7 bases; unmatched junction nucleotides: 6. Germline-derived CDR1 and CDR2 are LGHNA and YSLEER. CDR3 sequence: CASSQVRQGPGYTF. CDR3 in DNA: TGCGCCAGCAGCCAAGTTCGACAGGGTCCTGGCTACACCTTC.

The gene calls are TRBV25-1 and TRBJ1-1, with TRBD1 as a possible D gene (6 bases). The CDR3 runs to 13 residues. Per the germline V gene, CDR1 is MGHDK and CDR2 is SYGVNS. V was shortened by 4 bases and J by 3 bases, with 9 bases between the two germline ends. CDR3: CASSGDRYTEAFF. The CDR3 bases are TGTGCCAGCAGTGGTGACAGGTACACTGAAGCTTTCTTT.

This clone was seen once. J is TRBJ2-5 and V is TRBV10-3; the D is unclear. The germline V gene encodes CDR1 ENHRY and CDR2 SYGVKD. CDR3 length equals 15 residues. V lost 3 bases and J lost 2, with 13 bases in between. The CDR3 is CAISDPAGSQETQYF. The CDR3 DNA is TGTGCCATCAGTGATCCCGCCGGGTCTCAAGAGACCCAGTACTTC.

Only a few counts were recorded for this clone. The chain couples TRBV2 to TRBJ2-1; D remains unclear. The germline V and J ends were trimmed by 1 base and 3 bases, with 7 bases remaining between them. This CDR3 is built from 14 residues. CDR1 SNHLY and CDR2 FYNNEI come from the germline V gene. CDR3 protein: CASSEVTSYNEQFF. The CDR3 DNA follows: TGTGCCAGCAGTGAAGTAACCAGCTACAATGAGCAGTTCTTC.

V is TRBV15 and J is TRBJ2-2; 8 nucleotides match TRBD1. Germline V CDR1 and CDR2: LNHNV, YYDKDF (reference sequence). The CDR3 has 15 residues. The V and J ends lost 0 bases and 7 bases, in that order; junction bases with no gene match: 4. The DNA for the CDR3 is TGTGCCACCAGCAGAGAAATAGGGACAGGCGGGGAGCTGTTTTTT. It yields the protein CATSREIGTGGELFF.

The chain has TRBV19 and TRBJ1-1, with a possible D match to TRBD1 (6 bases). The CDR3 covers 17 residues. Germline values: CDR1 LNHDA, CDR2 SQIVND (reference sequence). The ends were cut back, 3 bases at V and 4 bases at J, with 21 bases in the middle. CDR3 loop: CASSMSDQGGWSTEAFF. DNA for the CDR3: TGTGCCAGTAGTATGTCGGACCAAGGGGGGTGGAGCACTGAAGCTTTCTTT.

The chain links TRBV28 to TRBJ1-2; tentative D call: TRBD1 (6 bases). Germline CDR1 reads MDHEN; CDR2 reads SYDVKM. The length of the CDR3 is 12 residues. V was pared by 6 bases and J by 3 bases, with 8 bases between. CDR3 region: CASRQGDYGYTF. The CDR3, as DNA: TGTGCCAGCAGACAGGGTGACTATGGCTACACCTTC.

The V call is TRBV15, the J call TRBJ2-7; 8 bases agree with TRBD1. Germline V gene sequence: CDR1 LNHNV, CDR2 YYDKDF (reference sequence). CDR3 length equals 16 residues. Losses at the gene ends were 0 bases for V and 2 bases for J; bases not matched to a gene: 6. The DNA for the CDR3 is TGTGCCACCAGCAGAGATAGGCAGGGGGCAGCCTACGAGCAGTACTTC. It translates to CATSRDRQGAAYEQYF. The full variable domain, in which reference TRBV15 and TRBJ2-7 provide the parts outside the CDR3, is DAMVIQNPRYQVTQFGKPVTLSCSQTLNHNVMYWYQQKSSQAPKLLFHYYDKDFNNEADTPDNFQSRRPNTSFCFLDIRSPGLGDTAMYLCATSRDRQGAAYEQYFGPGTRLTVT.

The chain recombines TRBV5-6 with TRBJ1-5; D remains ambiguous. The germline V gene encodes CDR1 SGHDT and CDR2 YYEEEE. The CDR3 length is 14 residues. V lost 3 bases, J lost 4 bases, and 11 bases lay in between. CDR3 protein: CASSSGWRNQPQHF. Here the CDR3 DNA reads TGTGCCAGCAGCTCTGGGTGGAGGAATCAGCCCCAGCATTTT. The variable domain in full, with the rest retrieved from reference TRBV5-6 and TRBJ1-5, is DAGVTQSPTHLIKTRGQQVTLRCSPKSGHDTVSWYQQALGQGPQFIFQYYEEEERQRGNFPDRFSGHQFPNYSSELNVNALLLGDSALYLCASSSGWRNQPQHFGDGTRLSIL.